This passage covers 11 T cell receptor beta chains from one sample sequenced in a study of Graves' ophthalmopathy and Graves' hyperthyroidism. Amplification of TCR beta CDR3 regions used RNA transcripts. HTBI primers were used in a first-round RT-PCR, which preceded a second-round multiplex PCR. MiXCR, applied by TCRdb to the multiplex PCR reads, yields one record per CDR3 protein. The sample shows about 400,000 distinct CDR3 sequences, about 16% of them seen only once. Material: peripheral blood. The origin of the receptors is a woman aged 18-29 years with stable Graves' hyperthyroidism.

This clonotype showed up many times. The chain is built from TRBV19 and TRBJ1-5, with 7 bases matching TRBD1. CDR1 is LNHDA and CDR2 is SQIVND in the germline V gene (reference sequence). The CDR3 is made up of 15 amino acids. The V and J ends lost 5 bases and 4 bases, in that order; junction bases with no gene match: 8. For the CDR3, the DNA is TGTGCCAGTAGTCCGGGGACAGCTCAAAATCAGCCCCAGCATTTT. Translated, it gives CASSPGTAQNQPQHF.

This clonotype was counted only a few times. This sequence joins TRBV6-2 or TRBV6-3 and TRBJ2-1, with 7 bases matching TRBD1. CDR1 is MNHEY, CDR2 SVGEGT, per germline. Losses at the gene ends were 0 bases for V and 15 bases for J; bases not matched to a gene: 17. The CDR3 totals 16 residues. The CDR3 loop is CASSYSTGRGQLKRFF. Here the CDR3 DNA reads TGTGCCAGCAGTTACTCGACGGGTCGGGGACAGCTTAAACGGTTCTTC.

This clonotype was seen repeatedly, ten times or more. CDR3 sequence reads: CASSFLKGQGYHEQYF. The CDR3 DNA reads as TGTGCCAGCAGTTTCCTTAAGGGACAGGGCTACCACGAGCAGTACTTC. V gene TRBV12-3 or TRBV12-4 combines with J gene TRBJ2-7; 9 nucleotides line up with TRBD1. V lost 3 bases, J lost 5 bases, and 11 bases stayed unmatched. The length of the CDR3 is 16 residues.

There are many counts of this clonotype. The J gene is TRBJ1-2, the V gene TRBV9, with D unresolved. Per germline, CDR1 SGDLS and CDR2 YYNGEE. The CDR3 runs 12 residues. Deletions cut 7 bases from V and 4 bases from J, with 11 bases between. The CDR3 region has the DNA TGTGCCAGCTGGAGTCAGTCCTATGGCTACACCTTC. It encodes CASWSQSYGYTF.

This clonotype appeared many times. V is TRBV7-2 and J is TRBJ1-1; 7 nucleotides line up with TRBD1. The CDR3 runs 13 residues. Germline V CDR1 and CDR2: SGHTA, FQGNSA. The trim removed 5 bases at V and 4 bases at J, leaving 4 bases unmatched. CDR3 region: CASSPTGSTEAFF. CDR3 in DNA: TGTGCCAGCAGCCCGACAGGGAGCACTGAAGCTTTCTTT.

In its sample, this clonotype was seen many times. The chain recombines TRBV19 with TRBJ2-7; 8 bases match TRBD1. The CDR3 runs 16 residues. The junction had 15 bases not matched to a gene; V was cut back by 7 bases and J by 4 bases. The germline CDR1 and CDR2 sequences are LNHDA and SQIVND (reference sequence). CDR3 in DNA: TGTGCCAGTATGGGGTGGGGCAGGGGGCTTAAATACGAGCAGTACTTC. It translates to CASMGWGRGLKYEQYF.

There are a few counts of this clonotype. The chain recombines TRBV24-1 with TRBJ2-4; TRBD1 is a possible D gene (6 bases). The CDR3 is 15 residues long. Germline CDR1 and CDR2: KGHDR and SFDVKD. Trimming cost V 3 bases and J 0 bases, with 8 bases left between them. This CDR3 reads CATSDATGAKNIQYF. The DNA for the CDR3 is TGTGCCACCAGTGATGCGACAGGAGCCAAAAACATTCAGTACTTC.

This clonotype was recorded at least ten times. This chain joins TRBV12-3 or TRBV12-4 and TRBJ1-2; 11 bases align to TRBD1. Trimming at V came to 6 bases and at J to 4 bases, leaving 7 bases not matched to a gene. The CDR3 loop spans 15 amino acids. CDR3 sequence: CASRVDRGLFYGYTF. Written as DNA, the CDR3 is TGTGCCAGCAGAGTGGACAGGGGGCTATTCTATGGCTACACCTTC.

This clonotype was counted many times. This sequence joins TRBV20-1 and TRBJ2-7; unclear D gene. The CDR3 loop spans 12 amino acids. V lost 4 bases and J 2 bases, leaving 9 bases between the germline ends. Germline V gene data show CDR1 as DFQATT and CDR2 as SNEGSKA (reference sequence). CDR3 residues: CSANEQPYEQYF. CDR3 sequence (DNA): TGCAGTGCTAATGAACAGCCCTACGAGCAGTACTTC.

This clonotype was observed at least ten times. Compared with germline, one end of the junction differs, possibly owing to a read error. The genes are TRBV19 and TRBJ2-7; D possibly corresponds to TRBD2 (5 bases). The CDR3 contains 16 residues. Germline V gene sequence: CDR1 LNHDA, CDR2 SQIVND (reference sequence). The CDR3 coding sequence is TGTGCCAATAGTCTCCGGGGAAGCGTGCATGGGGATGAGCAGTACTTC. This encodes CANSLRGSVHGDEQYF.

This clonotype came up a few times. Just one base apart from a much larger clone, this may be a read error. A read error is likely, as this CDR3 ends without the conserved phenylalanine or tryptophan. The CDR3 loop reads CASTKSRVHNTGELFL. The CDR3 DNA is TGTGCCAGCACCAAATCGAGGGTTCACAACACCGGGGAGCTGTTTTTG. The J gene is TRBJ2-2, the V gene TRBV7-8; perhaps TRBD2 as D (5 bases). This CDR3 is 16 amino acids long. The germline CDR1 and CDR2 sequences are SGHVS and FQNEAQ. V dropped 7 bases and J dropped 2 bases, with 17 bases sitting between them.